Following are 27 T cell receptor beta chains from one sample sequenced in a study of blood T cell repertoires in COVID-19. Assay: immunoSEQ multiplex PCR; the TCRdb copy retains only in-frame clones and omits some. In the table there are about 73,000 clones, roughly 84% of which are singletons. Specimen: peripheral blood. The receptors were gathered from a woman aged 55-75 years with acute or convalescent COVID-19.

This clone was counted between two and nine times. J is TRBJ1-6 and V is TRBV6-6, with TRBD1 identical over 7 bases. Losses at the gene ends were 5 bases for V and 7 bases for J; bases not matched to a gene: 5. Germline CDR1 reads MNHNY; CDR2 reads SVGAGI (reference sequence). The CDR3 sequence is 14 residues long. The CDR3 DNA reads as TGTGCCAGCAGTCGGACAGGCGAGAATTCACCCCTCCACTTT. Translation gives CASSRTGENSPLHF.

This clone has just a few counts. The gene calls are TRBV6-5 and TRBJ1-2; D unresolved. CDR3 length: 15 amino acids. Trimming left V 2 bases short and J 0 bases short, with 10 bases between. CDR1 and CDR2 from the germline V gene are MNHEY and SVGAGI. This chain's CDR3 is CASSYGSYTNYGYTF. CDR3 DNA sequence: TGTGCCAGCAGTTACGGGAGCTATACTAACTATGGCTACACCTTC.

The chain joins TRBV10-2 to TRBJ2-3; maybe TRBD2 (6 bases). Between the trimmed V and J ends, which lost 7 bases and 4 bases, there was a span of 12 bases. The CDR3 spans 13 residues. CDR1 and CDR2 (germline): WSHSY, SAAADI. CDR3 sequence: CASKLGGADTQYF. The CDR3 DNA reads TGCGCCAGCAAACTGGGCGGGGCAGATACGCAGTATTTT.

This clone was observed a single time. V gene TRBV4-1 combines with J gene TRBJ1-5; 8 bases map to TRBD1. The germline V gene encodes CDR1 MGHRA and CDR2 YSYEKL. This CDR3 is 15 amino acids long. V was pared by 5 bases and J by 5 bases, with 8 bases of the junction left unmatched. The CDR3 DNA follows: TGCGCCAGCAGCTCGACAGGGGCTACGTATCAGCCCCAGCATTTT. Translating gives CASSSTGATYQPQHF.

The chain has TRBV5-5 and TRBJ1-4; D unclear. Germline V gives CDR1 SGHKS, CDR2 YYEKEE (reference sequence). The CDR3 covers 15 residues. Trimming stripped 0 bases from V and 7 bases from J, with 13 bases between. This chain's CDR3 is CASSLEPGIAEKLFF. The CDR3 coding sequence is TGTGCCAGCAGCTTGGAACCGGGGATAGCTGAAAAACTGTTTTTT.

The chain carries TRBV12-5 and TRBJ1-2; D is uncertain. Trimming cost V 5 bases and J 3 bases, with 13 bases left between them. The CDR3 is made up of 14 amino acids. Germline V gene sequence: CDR1 LGHNT, CDR2 FRNRAP. CDR3 residues: CASGGRQFHYGYTF. The CDR3 DNA reads as TGTGCTAGTGGTGGGAGGCAGTTTCACTATGGCTACACCTTC.

The V and J genes are TRBV6-2 or TRBV6-3 and TRBJ1-5, with TRBD1 matching over 9 bases. Germline assignment: CDR1 MNHEY and CDR2 SVGEGT. The CDR3 sequence is 14 residues long. V was pared by 6 bases and J by 4 bases, with 4 bases of the junction left unmatched. CDR3 protein: CASSTTGGNQPQHF. The CDR3 region has the DNA TGTGCCAGCAGCACGACAGGGGGAAATCAGCCCCAGCATTTT.

CDR3 nucleotides: TGTGCCAGCAGCCAAGTATACAGGATAGGACGCGAGCAGTACTTC. Translation: CASSQVYRIGREQYF. The chain is built from TRBV3-1 (or the pseudogene TRBV3-2) and TRBJ2-7; D might be TRBD1 (5 bases). The CDR3 has 15 amino acids. CDR1 and CDR2 (germline): LGHDT, YNNKEL (reference sequence). V was clipped by 1 base and J by 6 bases, with 16 bases between them.

This clone was detected once. The chain has TRBV7-9 and TRBJ1-2; D possibly corresponds to TRBD1 (6 bases). The CDR3 is 13 amino acids. The V end lost 5 bases, the J end lost 3 bases, and 10 bases lay between the germline ends. Germline CDR1 and CDR2: SEHNR and FQNEAQ (reference sequence). This CDR3 is CASSLQGYYGYTF. In nucleotides, the CDR3 is TGTGCCAGCAGCCTACAGGGTTACTATGGCTACACCTTC.

This clone was observed a handful of times. The V call is TRBV5-1, the J call TRBJ1-2, with D unresolved. CDR1 SGHRS and CDR2 YFSETQ come from the germline V gene. This CDR3 contains 12 residues. V was pared by 4 bases and J by 8 bases, with 12 bases between. CDR3 residues: CASSPLRRGYTF. The CDR3 nucleotides read TGCGCCAGCAGCCCCCTAAGGCGGGGCTACACCTTC.

J is TRBJ2-7 and V is TRBV6-6, with 9 nucleotides matching TRBD1. V shed 5 bases, J shed 4 bases, and the junction held 15 bases outside the gene matches. Germline V lookup: CDR1 MNHNY, CDR2 SVGAGI (reference sequence). This CDR3 comprises 17 residues. The CDR3 DNA sequence: TGTGCCAGCAGTCTGGGACAGGGAAGAATTTTGCAGTACGAGCAGTACTTC. This sequence encodes CASSLGQGRILQYEQYF.

The J gene is TRBJ2-7, the V gene TRBV7-6, with D uncertain. The CDR3 consists of 14 residues. The germline V gene has CDR1 SGHVS and CDR2 FNYEAQ. The germline V and J ends were trimmed by 5 bases and 1 base, with 12 bases remaining between them. In nucleotides, the CDR3 is TGTGCCAGCAGCCCAACTGACACGTCCTACGAGCAGTACTTC. This translates into CASSPTDTSYEQYF.

The chain uses TRBV6-4 and TRBJ2-1; 7 nucleotides align to TRBD1. CDR1 MRHNA and CDR2 SNTAGT come from the germline V gene. The CDR3 is made up of 15 amino acids. The V segment lost 6 bases and the J segment 0 bases; nucleotides outside the gene matches: 5. The CDR3 nucleotides are TGTGCCAGCAGAGAGACAGGGAGCTCCTACAATGAGCAGTTCTTC. It codes for CASRETGSSYNEQFF.

The V call is TRBV4-1, the J call TRBJ1-1; 9 nucleotides line up with TRBD1. This CDR3 spans 15 amino acids. V lost 2 bases and J lost 5; bases outside the gene matches: 6. Germline V gene sequence: CDR1 MGHRA, CDR2 YSYEKL. The CDR3 DNA reads TGCGCCAGCAGCCAACTACAGGGGGCGAGGACTGAAGCTTTCTTT. Amino acids: CASSQLQGARTEAFF.

A few counts support this clone. V and J are TRBV5-6 and TRBJ1-1; 8 bases fit TRBD1. Germline V gene lookup returns CDR1 SGHDT and CDR2 YYEEEE. With V trimmed by 0 bases and J by 10 bases, 8 bases remained unmatched. The CDR3 extends over 14 amino acids. The CDR3 sequence: CASSLARGQGGAFF. DNA of the CDR3: TGTGCCAGCAGCTTGGCCAGGGGGCAGGGAGGAGCTTTCTTT.

The chain combines TRBV5-6 with TRBJ1-1, with D hard to call. This CDR3 has 13 amino acids. V was pared by 3 bases and J by 8 bases, with 14 bases between. From germline, CDR1 is SGHDT and CDR2 YYEEEE. The DNA for the CDR3 is TGTGCCAGCAGCTATTTTGGCGGGCTAGAAGCTTTCTTT. It translates to CASSYFGGLEAFF.

The V and J genes are TRBV7-6 and TRBJ2-7, with 9 bases fitting TRBD2. The CDR3 contains 15 residues. CDR1 SGHVS and CDR2 FNYEAQ come from the germline V gene. V shed 3 bases and J 1 base; nucleotides not matched to a gene: 4. CDR3 in DNA: TGTGCCAGCAGCTTTCATAGCGGGGGATCCTACGAGCAGTACTTC. It specifies CASSFHSGGSYEQYF.

This chain joins TRBV30 and TRBJ1-2; TRBD1 aligns across 9 bases. Germline values: CDR1 GTSNPN, CDR2 SVGIG (reference sequence). This CDR3 has 15 residues. With V trimmed by 0 bases and J by 8 bases, 10 bases remained unmatched. The CDR3 nucleotides are TGTGCCTGGAGTGTTGGGGGACAGGGAAGCGGGGGCTACACCTTC. As protein: CAWSVGGQGSGGYTF.

The J gene is TRBJ2-1, the V gene TRBV21-1; the table calls TRBD2, which could not be checked here. TRBV21-1 is classified as a pseudogene. The CDR3 consists of 20 residues. The CDR3 sequence: CASSAPSLGYPEGSYNEQFF. As DNA, the CDR3 is TGTGCCAGCAGCGCTCCATCCCTGGGTTATCCGGAGGGCTCCTACAATGAGCAGTTCTTC.

This clone was detected only a few times. The chain uses TRBV5-1 and TRBJ2-2; 9 bases agree with TRBD2. V dropped 1 base and J dropped 6; count of bases not matched to a gene: 4. The CDR3 is made up of 15 amino acids. Germline V CDR1 and CDR2: SGHRS, YFSETQ. CDR3 region: CASSLRAGGAGELFF. The CDR3 nucleotides read TGCGCCAGCAGCTTGCGAGCGGGGGGCGCCGGGGAGCTGTTTTTT.

The chain links TRBV27 to TRBJ1-2; 8 bases fit TRBD1. CDR1 MNHEY and CDR2 SMNVEV come from the germline V gene (reference sequence). J gave up 8 bases and V 2 bases, and 7 bases lay outside the gene matches. The CDR3 has 14 amino acids. CDR3 DNA: TGTGCCAGCAGTTTAAGAGACAGGGGTCAAGGCTACACCTTC. Translated, it gives CASSLRDRGQGYTF.

The genes are TRBV24-1 and TRBJ1-1, with 11 bases fitting TRBD1. V lost 4 bases and J lost 8; bases outside the gene matches: 11. Germline loops: CDR1 KGHDR, CDR2 SFDVKD. The CDR3 spans 16 residues. CDR3 nucleotides: TGTGCCACCAGTGAAACCGGGACAGGGGGTCGCCACGAAGCTTTCTTT. Residues: CATSETGTGGRHEAFF.

The V call is TRBV6-1, the J call TRBJ1-2, with D possibly matching TRBD1 (6 bases). Trimming stripped 3 bases from V and 4 bases from J, with 18 bases between. Germline CDR1 and CDR2: MNHNS and SASEGT. There are 16 residues in the CDR3. The CDR3 spells CASSDPQGFVAYGYTF. The DNA of the CDR3 is TGTGCCAGCAGTGACCCACAGGGCTTCGTTGCCTATGGCTACACCTTC.

This clone was picked up one time. The J gene is TRBJ2-3, the V gene TRBV5-4; 8 bases line up with TRBD2. CDR1 and CDR2 from the germline V gene are SGHNT and YYREEE (reference sequence). The CDR3 is 16 amino acids. The junction had 3 bases not matched to a gene; V was cut back by 0 bases and J by 0 bases. This CDR3 reads CASSLARGGSTDTQYF. In DNA, the CDR3 is TGTGCCAGCAGCTTGGCGCGCGGGGGGAGCACAGATACGCAGTATTTT.

The chain combines TRBV11-3 with TRBJ2-5; maybe TRBD2 (5 bases). Germline V CDR1 and CDR2: SGHNT, YENEEA. V was shortened by 1 base and J by 9 bases, with 12 bases between the two germline ends. The CDR3 sequence is 13 residues long. CDR3 bases: TGTGCCAGCAGCTTAGTCCCAGCCGGGGCCCAGTACTTC. Residues: CASSLVPAGAQYF.

The V gene is TRBV11-2, the J gene TRBJ1-2, with 7 bases that match TRBD1. The length of the CDR3 is 14 residues. Germline trimming cut 0 bases from V and 6 bases from J; bases unmatched to any gene: 4. CDR1 and CDR2 (germline): SGHAT, FQNNGV. In DNA form, the CDR3 reads TGTGCCAGCAGCTTAGACCGGACAGGTCATGGCTACACCTTC. It encodes CASSLDRTGHGYTF. The variable domain in full, with the rest retrieved from reference TRBV11-2 and TRBJ1-2, is EAGVAQSPRYKIIEKRQSVAFWCNPISGHATLYWYQQILGQGPKLLIQFQNNGVVDDSQLPKDRFSAERLKGVDSTLKIQPAKLEDSAVYLCASSLDRTGHGYTFGSGTRLTVV.

This clone was counted a few times. This chain links TRBV5-4 with TRBJ1-6; perhaps TRBD1 as D (6 bases). CDR1 is SGHNT, CDR2 YYREEE, per germline (reference sequence). Trimming left V 1 base short and J 5 bases short, with 10 bases between. The CDR3 spans 15 residues. The CDR3 DNA sequence: TGTGCCAGCAGCTTGAGGGGGGGAGATAATTCACCCCTCCACTTT. Amino acids: CASSLRGGDNSPLHF.